A single sample gave rise to the 2 T cell receptor beta chains below, sequenced in a study of neoadjuvant anti-PD-1 for oral cavity cancer. Stated time point: after neoadjuvant nivolumab, at surgical resection. Data came from immunoSEQ multiplex PCR; TCRdb stores just in-frame clones and leaves some out. Altogether fewer than 15,000 clones are present, about four fifths being singletons, with the ten largest covering around 3%. This specimen was PBMCs, taken after nivolumab (anti-PD-1) treatment. The source of these receptors is a person aged 35-80 years with oral cavity squamous cell carcinoma.

The chain recombines TRBV11-3 with TRBJ2-2; the D gene is possibly TRBD1 (6 bases). CDR3 length equals 16 residues. V was shortened by 1 base and J by 2 bases, with 11 bases between the two germline ends. CDR1 SGHNT and CDR2 YENEEA come from the germline V gene. The CDR3 DNA reads as TGTGCCAGCAGCTTAGGGCCAGGGGCCAACACCGGGGAGCTGTTTTTT. It translates to CASSLGPGANTGELFF.

This clone was counted between two and nine times. The chain joins TRBV11-2 to TRBJ1-2; D perhaps matches TRBD1 (6 bases). CDR1 is SGHAT, CDR2 FQNNGV, per germline. This CDR3 comprises 14 residues. V dropped 2 bases and J dropped 9 bases, with 16 bases sitting between them. CDR3 sequence: CASSLSGAESSYTF. The CDR3 DNA sequence: TGTGCCAGCAGCTTATCAGGGGCGGAAAGTAGCTACACCTTC.